The source of this TCR beta chain is a study of CD8 T cells in ankylosing spondylitis. The CDR3 has 13 amino acids. Germline loops: CDR1 DFQATT, CDR2 SNEGSKA (reference sequence). V shed 4 bases and J shed 4 bases, with 11 bases lying between them. General study findings and limits: A TCR beta motif made of several highly homologous variants seemed typical of ankylosing spondylitis blood. Disease-linked clones, CD8+, were relatively rare in peripheral blood. Reportedly, significant enrichment of disease-linked clones occurred in matched ankylosing spondylitis synovial fluid.

With respect to this clonotype: Its antigen is currently unknown.

Libraries for TCR beta were made by quantitative 5'-RACE with molecular barcodes. TCRdb recomputed calls from the 5' RACE reads with MiXCR, one row per CDR3 protein. Among approximately 250,000 distinct CDR3 sequences, roughly a tenth were seen once, and the ten largest hold 2% to 3%. The sequence was collected from a male donor with ankylosing spondylitis or in good health (not recorded which). The chain uses TRBV20-1 and TRBJ1-5; D is possibly TRBD1 (6 bases). The source material was blood, either unsorted or a sorted T cell fraction (not recorded which). CDR3 sequence: CSATGHKNQPQHF. DNA of the CDR3: TGCAGTGCTACGGGACATAAAAATCAGCCCCAGCATTTT.